This passage covers 27 T cell receptor beta chains from one sample sequenced in a study of OX40 agonist ivuxolimab in advanced cancers. Sequenced by immunoSEQ multiplex PCR; TCRdb stores in-frame clones only, minus some. This sample yields fewer than 25,000 clones, of which roughly 88% are seen a single time; around a tenth belongs to the top ten. The starting material was CD4+ or CD8+ T cells sorted from blood, obtained in a trial of the OX40 agonist ivuxolimab. These receptors originate from an adult with an advanced solid tumor such as melanoma, head and neck, liver or kidney cancer.

The J gene is TRBJ2-3, the V gene TRBV29-1; 9 bases map to TRBD1. CDR3 length: 14 residues. The V segment lost 6 bases and the J segment 1 base; nucleotides outside the gene matches: 5. From germline, CDR1 is SQVTM and CDR2 ANQGSEA. CDR3 sequence reads: CSVARDRGTDTQYF. CDR3 sequence (DNA): TGCAGCGTCGCCCGGGACAGGGGCACAGATACGCAGTATTTT.

The rearrangement uses TRBV2 and TRBJ2-7; TRBD2 aligns across 12 bases. The CDR3 length is 18 residues. The trim removed 0 bases at V and 0 bases at J, leaving 6 bases unmatched. The germline gives CDR1 SNHLY, CDR2 FYNNEI. CDR3 in amino acids: CASSEAPLAGGLSYEQYF. For the CDR3, the DNA is TGTGCCAGCAGTGAAGCTCCCCTAGCGGGAGGGCTCTCCTACGAGCAGTACTTC.

The chain is built from TRBV28 and TRBJ2-4; 14 bases are shared with TRBD2. The V and J ends lost 6 bases and 2 bases, in that order; junction bases with no gene match: 18. This CDR3 contains 21 residues. Germline V gene sequence: CDR1 MDHEN, CDR2 SYDVKM. The CDR3 DNA reads as TGTGCCAGCAGCCTTACGTGGACTAGCGGGAGGTCCCCCGGATCCAAAAACATTCAGTACTTC. Protein product: CASSLTWTSGRSPGSKNIQYF.

The chain recombines TRBV11-3 with TRBJ1-1; no clear D gene. Germline CDR1 SGHNT, CDR2 YENEEA. Trimming stripped 5 bases from V and 0 bases from J, with 16 bases between. CDR3 size: 16 residues. The CDR3 reads CASSPPSGILNTEAFF. DNA of the CDR3: TGTGCCAGCAGCCCCCCTTCCGGGATTTTGAACACTGAAGCTTTCTTT. The entire variable domain, with the rest obtained from reference TRBV11-3 and TRBJ1-1, is as follows: EAGVVQSPRYKIIEKKQPVAFWCNPISGHNTLYWYLQNLGQGPELLIRYENEEAVDDSQLPKDRFSAERLKGVDSTLKIQPAELGDSAVYLCASSPPSGILNTEAFFGQGTRLTVV.

This sequence joins TRBV6-5 and TRBJ2-7, with 8 bases identical to TRBD2. V shed 6 bases and J 7 bases; nucleotides not matched to a gene: 11. This CDR3 comprises 14 residues. CDR1 MNHEY and CDR2 SVGAGI come from the germline V gene. DNA of the CDR3: TGTGCCAGCAGCCGCGGGAGGCGATCGAATGAGCAGTACTTC. This gives the protein CASSRGRRSNEQYF.

The chain links TRBV7-3 to TRBJ2-1; D is perhaps TRBD1 or TRBD2 (6 bases each). CDR3 length: 17 amino acids. The germline V gene has CDR1 SGHTA and CDR2 FQGTGA. The V and J ends lost 5 bases and 0 bases respectively, with 17 bases between them. The CDR3 loop is CASSPRARGDSYNEQFF. The CDR3 DNA reads TGTGCCAGCAGCCCCCGGGCTAGGGGGGACTCCTACAATGAGCAGTTCTTC.

CDR3 loop: CASSRDSYEQYF. The DNA of the CDR3 is TGTGCCAGCTCCAGGGACTCCTACGAGCAGTACTTC. The genes are TRBV18 and TRBJ2-7; possibly TRBD1 for D (5 bases). V gave up 6 bases and J gave up 0 bases, with 6 bases separating them. CDR1 KGHSH and CDR2 LQKENI come from the germline V gene. The length of the CDR3 is 12 residues.

J is TRBJ2-7 and V is TRBV18, with D possibly being TRBD2 (5 bases). Trimming took 3 bases from V and 0 from J, leaving 15 bases between them. This CDR3 comprises 16 residues. In germline, CDR1 is KGHSH, CDR2 LQKENI. The CDR3 loop reads CASSPYGGSTSYEQYF. CDR3 nucleotides: TGTGCCAGCTCACCTTACGGCGGGTCGACCTCCTACGAGCAGTACTTC.

The genes are TRBV6-1 and TRBJ2-7; 11 bases map to TRBD2. Unmatched junction bases numbered 6, after V lost 8 bases and J lost 3 bases. The CDR3 runs 14 residues. The germline V gene has CDR1 MNHNS and CDR2 SASEGT. The CDR3 spells CASGFGTSGYEQYF. DNA for the CDR3: TGTGCCAGCGGGTTCGGGACTAGCGGCTACGAGCAGTACTTC.

The chain links TRBV7-2 to TRBJ1-1; D uncertain. CDR1 is SGHTA, CDR2 FQGNSA, per germline. This CDR3 has 11 amino acids. Trimming pared 3 bases from V and 5 bases from J, leaving 4 bases between. CDR3 nucleotides: TGTGCCAGCAGCTTGGGTACTGAAGCTTTCTTT. Encoded protein: CASSLGTEAFF.

The chain has TRBV28 and TRBJ2-1, with D possibly being TRBD2 (6 bases). Germline values: CDR1 MDHEN, CDR2 SYDVKM. The CDR3 loop spans 11 amino acids. V shed 6 bases and J shed 12 bases, with 12 bases lying between them. The CDR3 DNA reads as TGTGCCAGCAGCCCGACTAGAGCGCAGTTCTTC. Translated, it gives CASSPTRAQFF. Complete variable domain (other parts from reference TRBV28 and TRBJ2-1): DVKVTQSSRYLVKRTGEKVFLECVQDMDHENMFWYRQDPGLGLRLIYFSYDVKMKEKGDIPEGYSVSREKKERFSLILESASTNQTSMYLCASSPTRAQFFGPGTRLTVL.

In its sample, this clone was seen a few times. The genes are TRBV5-1 and TRBJ1-5; 7 bases line up with TRBD1. V trimming: 0 bases; J trimming: 5 bases; junction bases outside the gene matches: 8. The length of the CDR3 is 16 residues. Germline CDR1 SGHRS, CDR2 YFSETQ. The chain's CDR3 is CASSLGGGGSYQPQHF. In nucleotides, the CDR3 is TGCGCCAGCAGCTTGGGAGGGGGCGGTTCGTATCAGCCCCAGCATTTT.

The rearrangement joins TRBV15 to TRBJ2-5, with 14 bases aligning to TRBD2. CDR3 length equals 16 residues. The J segment lost 5 bases and the V segment lost 3 bases, leaving 5 bases of the junction unmatched. Germline assignment: CDR1 LNHNV and CDR2 YYDKDF (reference sequence). CDR3 in amino acids: CATSSGLAGGGETQYF. DNA of the CDR3: TGTGCCACCAGCAGTGGACTAGCGGGAGGCGGGGAGACCCAGTACTTC. Using reference TRBV15 and TRBJ2-5 for the parts outside the CDR3, the full variable domain is DAMVIQNPRYQVTQFGKPVTLSCSQTLNHNVMYWYQQKSSQAPKLLFHYYDKDFNNEADTPDNFQSRRPNTSFCFLDIRSPGLGDTAMYLCATSSGLAGGGETQYFGPGTRLLVL.

In its sample, this clone was seen a few times. This sequence joins TRBV28 and TRBJ1-5; a weak D match, TRBD1 (5 bases). Germline lookup yields CDR1 MDHEN and CDR2 SYDVKM. This CDR3 comprises 16 residues. The germline V and J ends were trimmed by 4 bases and 3 bases, with 16 bases remaining between them. CDR3 DNA sequence: TGTGCCAGCAGTTCTCGACTGACAGTCTTCAATCAGCCCCAGCATTTT. Residues: CASSSRLTVFNQPQHF.

V is TRBV5-1 and J is TRBJ2-7; 9 nucleotides line up with TRBD1. Germline lookup yields CDR1 SGHRS and CDR2 YFSETQ. CDR3 length: 14 amino acids. V trimming: 7 bases; J trimming: 5 bases; junction bases outside the gene matches: 10. DNA of the CDR3: TGCGCCAGCGCCCCTTTGGGACAGGGAAACGAGCAGTACTTC. Translated, it gives CASAPLGQGNEQYF.

The gene calls are TRBV10-3 and TRBJ1-1; 7 positions match TRBD1. The trim removed 4 bases at V and 7 bases at J, leaving 18 bases unmatched. The CDR3 extends over 17 amino acids. Germline-derived CDR1 and CDR2 are ENHRY and SYGVKD. In DNA, the CDR3 is TGTGCCATCAGTGGGTCACACAGGGGATTTTATTCAGGTGAAGCTTTCTTT. Amino acid sequence: CAISGSHRGFYSGEAFF.

The V gene is TRBV7-2, the J gene TRBJ1-1, with 7 bases matching TRBD1. The CDR3 contains 13 residues. Germline CDR1 and CDR2: SGHTA and FQGNSA. Losses at the gene ends were 5 bases for V and 11 bases for J; bases not matched to a gene: 11. The DNA for the CDR3 is TGTGCCAGCAGCCCAAGGGGGCTCCAGCCCGCTTTCTTT. Translation gives CASSPRGLQPAFF.

The chain carries TRBV27 and TRBJ1-1, with a tentative D call TRBD1 (5 bases). The ends were cut back, 6 bases at V and 4 bases at J, with 15 bases in the middle. This CDR3 contains 14 residues. Germline V gene lookup returns CDR1 MNHEY and CDR2 SMNVEV (reference sequence). In DNA form, the CDR3 reads TGTGCCAGCAGAGCTTTTAGGGGTGTCACTGAAGCTTTCTTT. It translates to CASRAFRGVTEAFF.

The chain is built from TRBV5-8 and TRBJ1-3; D not resolved. The germline gives CDR1 SGHTS, CDR2 YDEGEE. Trimming removed 0 bases from V and 0 bases from J, with 7 bases in between. The CDR3 is 15 residues long. The CDR3 region is CASSLESPSGNTIYF. CDR3 DNA sequence: TGTGCCAGCAGCTTGGAATCACCCTCTGGAAACACCATATATTTT.

The CDR3 bases are TGTGCCAGCTCACCAATTTGGGACAAACAAGAGACCCAGTACTTC. It is translated as CASSPIWDKQETQYF. The chain carries TRBV18 and TRBJ2-5; D is perhaps TRBD1 (6 bases). V was cut by 2 bases and J by 2 bases, with 12 bases left in between. CDR3 size: 15 residues. Germline values: CDR1 KGHSH, CDR2 LQKENI.

A remark on this clone: The identical CDR3 is also encoded by other nucleotide sequences in the sample. The CDR3 loop reads CASSLGLAGGTSTDTQYF. CDR3 DNA: TGTGCCAGCAGTTTGGGACTAGCGGGTGGAACTAGCACAGATACGCAGTATTTT. The chain combines TRBV28 with TRBJ2-3; 12 bases line up with TRBD2. The CDR3 loop spans 18 amino acids. Trimming removed 3 bases from V and 0 bases from J; junction bases left unmatched: 7. The germline gives CDR1 MDHEN, CDR2 SYDVKM.

The CDR3 region is CAWTWAGTENTEAFF. The CDR3 DNA sequence: TGTGCCTGGACCTGGGCCGGGACTGAGAACACTGAAGCTTTCTTT. This rearrangement joins TRBV30 to TRBJ1-1; perhaps TRBD1 as D (5 bases). The V and J ends lost 4 bases and 1 base respectively, with 16 bases between them. This CDR3 has 15 amino acids. Germline V gene lookup returns CDR1 GTSNPN and CDR2 SVGIG (reference sequence).

This clone was seen a few times. The chain joins TRBV5-1 to TRBJ2-2, with D perhaps being TRBD1 or TRBD2 (5 bases each). The CDR3 runs 15 residues. With 3 bases removed from V and 2 bases from J, the gap between germline ends came to 11 bases. Germline CDR1 and CDR2: SGHRS and YFSETQ. In nucleotides, the CDR3 is TGCGCCAGCAGCTCAACGGGACCCAACACCGGGGAGCTGTTTTTT. Protein product: CASSSTGPNTGELFF.

This clone came up a few times. This rearrangement joins TRBV18 to TRBJ1-1; the D is unclear. Trimming cost V 2 bases and J 7 bases, with 8 bases left between them. The CDR3 contains 12 residues. Germline CDR1 is KGHSH and CDR2 is LQKENI. Here the CDR3 reads CASSPGRVEAFF. CDR3 coding DNA: TGTGCCAGCTCACCAGGAAGGGTTGAAGCTTTCTTT.

The chain links TRBV5-1 to TRBJ1-2; 8 bases are shared with TRBD1. The J segment lost 4 bases and the V segment lost 3 bases, leaving 8 bases of the junction unmatched. The CDR3 extends over 15 amino acids. In germline, CDR1 is SGHRS, CDR2 YFSETQ. The CDR3 is CASSSGQGEAYGYTF. The CDR3, as DNA: TGCGCCAGCAGCTCCGGACAGGGTGAGGCCTATGGCTACACCTTC.

This chain uses TRBV28 with TRBJ1-5; 9 bases match TRBD1. Trimming removed 8 bases from V and 9 bases from J; junction bases left unmatched: 23. The CDR3 covers 18 residues. Germline V CDR1 and CDR2: MDHEN, SYDVKM. The CDR3 region is CASFPSGTGPTIGRPQHF. Here the CDR3 DNA reads TGTGCCAGCTTTCCGTCCGGGACAGGGCCTACTATAGGGCGGCCCCAGCATTTT.

This chain uses TRBV2 with TRBJ1-5; D may be TRBD1 (6 bases). The germline V gene encodes CDR1 SNHLY and CDR2 FYNNEI. V lost 4 bases and J 4 bases, leaving 14 bases between the germline ends. The CDR3 runs to 15 residues. The CDR3 nucleotides read TGTGCCAGCAGTGTCCTACAGGGATTAAATCAGCCCCAGCATTTT. Its protein is CASSVLQGLNQPQHF.